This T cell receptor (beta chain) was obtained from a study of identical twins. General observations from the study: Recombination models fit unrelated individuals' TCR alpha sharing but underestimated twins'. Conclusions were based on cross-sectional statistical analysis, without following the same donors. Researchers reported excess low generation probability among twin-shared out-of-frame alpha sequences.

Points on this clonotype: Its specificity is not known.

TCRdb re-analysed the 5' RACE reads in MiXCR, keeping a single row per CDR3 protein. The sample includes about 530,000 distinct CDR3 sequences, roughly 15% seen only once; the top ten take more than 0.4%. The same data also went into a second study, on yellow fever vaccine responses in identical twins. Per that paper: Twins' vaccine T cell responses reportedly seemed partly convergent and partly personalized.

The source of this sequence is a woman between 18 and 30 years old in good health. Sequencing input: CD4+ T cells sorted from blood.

As DNA, the CDR3 is TGTGCCAGCAGTGGCCAGGGGGGAGTGTCCTACAATGAGCAGTTCTTC. It codes for CASSGQGGVSYNEQFF. The V gene is TRBV12-3 or TRBV12-4, the J gene TRBJ2-1; a possible D gene is TRBD1 (7 bases). The CDR3 has 16 amino acids. Trimming took 5 bases from V and 1 from J, leaving 15 bases between them.